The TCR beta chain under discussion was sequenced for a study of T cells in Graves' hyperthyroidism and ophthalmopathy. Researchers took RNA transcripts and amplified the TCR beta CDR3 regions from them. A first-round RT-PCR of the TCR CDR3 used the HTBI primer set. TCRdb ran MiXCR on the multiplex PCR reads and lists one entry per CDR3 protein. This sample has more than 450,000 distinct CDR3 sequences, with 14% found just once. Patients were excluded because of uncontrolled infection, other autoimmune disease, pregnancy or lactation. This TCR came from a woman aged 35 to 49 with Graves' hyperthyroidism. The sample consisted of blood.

The CDR3: CASRDVGSAGELFF. The CDR3 DNA is TGTGCCAGCAGGGATGTAGGGAGCGCCGGGGAGCTGTTTTTT. The V call is TRBV28, the J call TRBJ2-2; possibly TRBD2 for D (5 bases). The CDR3 spans 14 residues. Trimming stripped 6 bases from V and 6 bases from J, with 14 bases between. The germline gives CDR1 MDHEN, CDR2 SYDVKM.